The following is a T cell receptor beta chain sequence with its context. These data belong to a study of blood T cell repertoires in COVID-19. Turning to the study itself: Samples taken during acute and convalescent COVID-19 were collected in the United States, Italy and Spain. Nucleic acid was either cDNA or gDNA, and it came from T cells, B-cell-depleted T cells, or PBMCs.

The study assigned cohorts using participant-reported clinical history. In the original processing: Reference gene primers were amplified, and this amplification served to estimate nucleated cell counts. Profiling relied on immunoSEQ multiplex PCR, and the TCRdb table lists in-frame clones only, not all of them. V, J and clone size reflect that table, while D and trimming were determined from the DNA. Of 250,000 to 350,000 clones detected, 90% appear once; the ten largest clones hold roughly 1.5%. The sequence was obtained from a woman aged 18-30 years with acute COVID-19. Sequenced material: PBMCs or T cells enriched from blood (not recorded which).

In DNA, the CDR3 is TGTGCCAGCAGTTTTGATGACAGGGGTGCTCAGCCCCAGCATTTT. Translating gives CASSFDDRGAQPQHF. The chain links TRBV28 to TRBJ1-5; 8 nucleotides agree with TRBD1. The CDR3 is 15 amino acids. V trimming: 3 bases; J trimming: 6 bases; junction bases outside the gene matches: 7. Germline V gives CDR1 MDHEN, CDR2 SYDVKM.